This T cell receptor beta chain was sequenced during a study of Graves' ophthalmopathy and Graves' hyperthyroidism. In the study overall: Untreated patients at initial diagnosis provided peripheral blood.

Transcripts of RNA were the source for amplifying TCR beta CDR3 regions. HTBI primers were employed in first-round RT-PCR, then a second-round multiplex PCR followed. TCRdb recomputed calls from the multiplex PCR reads with MiXCR, one row per CDR3 protein. The sample lists roughly 480,000 distinct CDR3 sequences, 14% occurring once. At least ten counts were recorded for this clonotype. With 4 bases removed from V and 5 bases from J, the gap between germline ends came to 15 bases. Germline loops: CDR1 MGHDK, CDR2 SYGVNS. The CDR3 loop spans 14 amino acids. The genes are TRBV25-1 and TRBJ2-7; D is possibly TRBD1 (6 bases). Sequencing was done on a sample of blood. The clonotype originates from a woman aged 25-40 years with Graves' ophthalmopathy. CDR3 loop: CASSGQALLNEQYF. CDR3 bases: TGTGCCAGCAGTGGACAGGCGCTATTGAACGAGCAGTACTTC.